What follows are 21 T cell receptor beta chains derived from one specimen sequenced in a study of blood T cell repertoires in COVID-19. The table came from immunoSEQ multiplex PCR; TCRdb's copy has only in-frame clones and leaves some out. The table includes about 260,000 clones, about 80% detected once. Sample: peripheral blood. The receptors derive from a woman aged 50 to 65 who had recovered from COVID-19.

The chain has TRBV2 and TRBJ1-2, with 8 bases matching TRBD1. This CDR3 is built from 14 residues. Germline trimming cut 3 bases from V and 6 bases from J; bases unmatched to any gene: 6. Germline CDR1 and CDR2: SNHLY and FYNNEI. CDR3 coding DNA: TGTGCCAGCAGTGACAGGGGGCGGATTCATGGCTACACCTTC. Protein sequence: CASSDRGRIHGYTF.

V usage is TRBV2 and J usage is TRBJ1-1; 12 nucleotides agree with TRBD1. This CDR3 has 14 residues. V lost 6 bases to trimming and J lost 4 bases; unmatched junction nucleotides: 3. The germline V gene has CDR1 SNHLY and CDR2 FYNNEI. CDR3 residues: CASRGGQGATEAFF. The CDR3 DNA reads as TGTGCCAGCAGGGGGGGACAGGGGGCCACTGAAGCTTTCTTT. The whole variable domain, filled in from reference TRBV2 and TRBJ1-1, reads EPEVTQTPSHQVTQMGQEVILRCVPISNHLYFYWYRQILGQKVEFLVSFYNNEISEKSEIFDDQFSVERPDGSNFTLKIRSTKLEDSAMYFCASRGGQGATEAFFGQGTRLTVV.

There are a few counts of this clone. Other DNA sequences of this sample code for an identical CDR3. The chain carries TRBV18 and TRBJ1-5; D unresolved. CDR3 length: 13 amino acids. Per germline, CDR1 KGHSH and CDR2 LQKENI. V was cut by 6 bases and J by 6 bases, with 12 bases left in between. CDR3 DNA: TGTGCCAGCTCTCCAGGAGGCGGTCAGCCCCAGCATTTT. This sequence encodes CASSPGGGQPQHF.

The chain combines TRBV6-2 or TRBV6-3 with TRBJ1-1, with TRBD1 matching 9 bases. Germline V CDR1 and CDR2: MNHEY, SVGEGT. This CDR3 is built from 14 residues. V gave up 5 bases and J gave up 5 bases; unmatched junction bases: 6. The CDR3 DNA is TGTGCCAGCAGTCAACAGGGGGCCCGGACTGAAGCTTTCTTT. The encoded protein is CASSQQGARTEAFF.

This clone has just a few counts. V gene TRBV10-3 combines with J gene TRBJ2-7; tentatively, D is TRBD1 (6 bases). Germline V CDR1 and CDR2: ENHRY, SYGVKD. This CDR3 region has 13 residues. Trimming left V 2 bases short and J 4 bases short, with 9 bases between. The CDR3 spells CAISEPGQYEQYF. The DNA for the CDR3 is TGTGCCATCAGTGAGCCAGGACAGTACGAGCAGTACTTC.

This clone was observed a single time. V and J are TRBV5-1 and TRBJ2-3, with 12 nucleotides matching TRBD2. CDR1 SGHRS and CDR2 YFSETQ come from the germline V gene. The CDR3 sequence is 17 residues long. J was trimmed by 4 bases and V by 7 bases; bases with no gene match: 13. The CDR3 DNA follows: TGCGCCAGCCGACGGTCCTCGGCTAGCGGGGGGGCAGATACGCAGTATTTT. It encodes CASRRSSASGGADTQYF.

The V gene is TRBV30, the J gene TRBJ2-3; 7 nucleotides agree with TRBD2. V was clipped by 5 bases and J by 2 bases; unmatched bases: 4. The V gene's germline CDR1 is GTSNPN and CDR2 SVGIG (reference sequence). The CDR3 has 13 residues. CDR3 residues: CAWGEGITDTQYF. The CDR3 coding sequence is TGTGCCTGGGGGGAGGGAATCACAGATACGCAGTATTTT.

Details on this clone: Other DNA sequences in the sample encode the same CDR3. The CDR3 protein is CASSQGTGVNSPLHF. CDR3 in DNA: TGTGCCAGCAGCCAAGGTACAGGGGTAAACTCACCCCTCCACTTT. The chain combines TRBV3-1 (or the pseudogene TRBV3-2) with TRBJ1-6, with TRBD1 matching over 7 bases. Germline V gene data show CDR1 as LGHDT and CDR2 as YNNKEL (reference sequence). Losses at the gene ends were 1 base for V and 10 bases for J; bases not matched to a gene: 7. The CDR3 spans 15 residues.

This clone was counted a few times. In the same sample, other DNA sequences code for this CDR3. The CDR3 here is CASSGTGGTGELFF. The CDR3, as DNA: TGTGCCAGTTCCGGGACAGGGGGCACCGGGGAGCTGTTTTTT. The chain recombines TRBV28 with TRBJ2-2; the match to TRBD1 covers 11 bases. V trimming: 9 bases; J trimming: 4 bases; junction bases outside the gene matches: 4. Germline CDR1 and CDR2: MDHEN and SYDVKM. The CDR3 runs to 14 residues.

V usage is TRBV29-1 and J usage is TRBJ2-7, with D uncertain. V was trimmed by 5 bases and J by 4 bases, leaving 15 bases between them. Looked up from germline, CDR1 is SQVTM and CDR2 is ANQGSEA. The CDR3 loop spans 13 amino acids. The CDR3 nucleotides are TGCAGCGTTATACTCCTAAATAATTACGAGCAGTACTTC. This codes for CSVILLNNYEQYF.

This sequence joins TRBV27 and TRBJ1-1; 12 bases fit TRBD1. This CDR3 comprises 16 residues. The junction had 10 bases not matched to a gene; V was cut back by 6 bases and J by 5 bases. In germline, CDR1 is MNHEY, CDR2 SMNVEV (reference sequence). This CDR3 reads CASSPRDRGPGTEAFF. Written as DNA, the CDR3 is TGTGCCAGCAGCCCAAGGGACAGGGGGCCTGGGACTGAAGCTTTCTTT.

This sequence joins TRBV19 and TRBJ1-5, with 10 bases matching TRBD1. This CDR3 contains 16 residues. Germline values: CDR1 LNHDA, CDR2 SQIVND (reference sequence). V lost 1 base to trimming and J lost 7 bases; unmatched junction nucleotides: 7. The CDR3 protein is CASSIGPTGGYQPQHF. The CDR3 DNA is TGTGCCAGTAGTATAGGCCCGACAGGGGGCTACCAGCCCCAGCATTTT.

This rearrangement joins TRBV4-3 to TRBJ2-3; D is unclear. V shed 0 bases and J shed 6 bases, with 10 bases lying between them. The CDR3 runs to 14 residues. Germline V CDR1 and CDR2: LGHNA, YSLEER. CDR3 sequence reads: CASSQDLVRDTQYF. CDR3 nucleotides: TGCGCCAGCAGCCAAGATCTAGTTAGGGATACGCAGTATTTT.

This clone has a handful of counts. The chain is built from TRBV7-6 and TRBJ2-2; tentative D call: TRBD2 (6 bases). The CDR3 contains 14 residues. V dropped 3 bases and J dropped 4 bases, with 9 bases sitting between them. Per germline, CDR1 SGHVS and CDR2 FNYEAQ. CDR3 residues: CASSFGGITGELFF. The CDR3 DNA is TGTGCCAGCAGCTTCGGGGGAATCACCGGGGAGCTGTTTTTT.

The chain is built from TRBV27 and TRBJ1-1, with 8 bases lining up with TRBD1. The CDR3 is 15 residues long. V was clipped by 5 bases and J by 1 base; unmatched bases: 6. Germline lookup yields CDR1 MNHEY and CDR2 SMNVEV (reference sequence). The CDR3 DNA reads TGTGCCAGCAGTCCCCAGGGGGCAGCGAACACTGAAGCTTTCTTT. Translated: CASSPQGAANTEAFF.

This sequence joins TRBV5-3 and TRBJ2-1; 10 bases are shared with TRBD2. TRBV5-3 is noted as an ORF with a role that remains uncertain. The CDR3 is 15 residues long. V gave up 4 bases and J gave up 6 bases; unmatched junction bases: 7. The CDR3 is CARSGTSGEINEQFF. In nucleotides, the CDR3 is TGTGCCAGAAGCGGAACTAGCGGGGAAATCAATGAGCAGTTCTTC.

The gene calls are TRBV6-1 and TRBJ1-1; no clear D. Germline CDR1 and CDR2: MNHNS and SASEGT. The V end was cut by 1 base, the J end by 5 bases, with 11 bases between. CDR3 size: 14 residues. CDR3 region: CASSEGSSRTEAFF. In DNA, the CDR3 is TGTGCCAGCAGTGAAGGTAGTTCCCGAACTGAAGCTTTCTTT.

The chain couples TRBV30 to TRBJ1-2; TRBD1 matches at 7 bases. The germline gives CDR1 GTSNPN, CDR2 SVGIG (reference sequence). The CDR3 is 17 amino acids. The V gene end was trimmed by 0 bases and the J gene end by 4 bases; junction bases not matched to a gene: 14. CDR3 loop: CAWSVPLREGGTYGYTF. CDR3 coding DNA: TGTGCCTGGAGTGTACCTTTGCGTGAAGGGGGCACCTATGGCTACACCTTC.

The rearrangement uses TRBV27 and TRBJ2-3; D unclear. V lost 2 bases and J lost 5, with 11 bases in between. This CDR3 region has 14 residues. Looked up from germline, CDR1 is MNHEY and CDR2 is SMNVEV (reference sequence). The CDR3 loop is CASSLNQIRDTQYF. CDR3 nucleotides: TGTGCCAGCAGTTTAAATCAGATACGAGATACGCAGTATTTT.

This rearrangement joins TRBV12-3 or TRBV12-4 to TRBJ2-5; a possible D gene is TRBD1 (6 bases). V lost 10 bases and J lost 3, with 15 bases in between. This CDR3 comprises 13 residues. CDR3: CATKGGGEETQYF. The DNA of the CDR3 is TGTGCCACTAAAGGGGGTGGCGAAGAGACCCAGTACTTC.

A remark on this clone: Distinct nucleotide sequences in the sample also encode this CDR3. The chain has TRBV5-1 and TRBJ2-3; TRBD1 might be the D (6 bases). With 0 bases removed from V and 4 bases from J, the gap between germline ends came to 9 bases. CDR1 and CDR2 from the germline V gene are SGHRS and YFSETQ. CDR3 size: 14 residues. CDR3 loop: CASSLGQDADTQYF. The CDR3 DNA follows: TGCGCCAGCAGCTTGGGACAGGATGCAGATACGCAGTATTTT. The full variable domain, in which reference TRBV5-1 and TRBJ2-3 provide the parts outside the CDR3, is KAGVTQTPRYLIKTRGQQVTLSCSPISGHRSVSWYQQTPGQGLQFLFEYFSETQRNKGNFPGRFSGRQFSNSRSEMNVSTLELGDSALYLCASSLGQDADTQYFGPGTRLTVL.